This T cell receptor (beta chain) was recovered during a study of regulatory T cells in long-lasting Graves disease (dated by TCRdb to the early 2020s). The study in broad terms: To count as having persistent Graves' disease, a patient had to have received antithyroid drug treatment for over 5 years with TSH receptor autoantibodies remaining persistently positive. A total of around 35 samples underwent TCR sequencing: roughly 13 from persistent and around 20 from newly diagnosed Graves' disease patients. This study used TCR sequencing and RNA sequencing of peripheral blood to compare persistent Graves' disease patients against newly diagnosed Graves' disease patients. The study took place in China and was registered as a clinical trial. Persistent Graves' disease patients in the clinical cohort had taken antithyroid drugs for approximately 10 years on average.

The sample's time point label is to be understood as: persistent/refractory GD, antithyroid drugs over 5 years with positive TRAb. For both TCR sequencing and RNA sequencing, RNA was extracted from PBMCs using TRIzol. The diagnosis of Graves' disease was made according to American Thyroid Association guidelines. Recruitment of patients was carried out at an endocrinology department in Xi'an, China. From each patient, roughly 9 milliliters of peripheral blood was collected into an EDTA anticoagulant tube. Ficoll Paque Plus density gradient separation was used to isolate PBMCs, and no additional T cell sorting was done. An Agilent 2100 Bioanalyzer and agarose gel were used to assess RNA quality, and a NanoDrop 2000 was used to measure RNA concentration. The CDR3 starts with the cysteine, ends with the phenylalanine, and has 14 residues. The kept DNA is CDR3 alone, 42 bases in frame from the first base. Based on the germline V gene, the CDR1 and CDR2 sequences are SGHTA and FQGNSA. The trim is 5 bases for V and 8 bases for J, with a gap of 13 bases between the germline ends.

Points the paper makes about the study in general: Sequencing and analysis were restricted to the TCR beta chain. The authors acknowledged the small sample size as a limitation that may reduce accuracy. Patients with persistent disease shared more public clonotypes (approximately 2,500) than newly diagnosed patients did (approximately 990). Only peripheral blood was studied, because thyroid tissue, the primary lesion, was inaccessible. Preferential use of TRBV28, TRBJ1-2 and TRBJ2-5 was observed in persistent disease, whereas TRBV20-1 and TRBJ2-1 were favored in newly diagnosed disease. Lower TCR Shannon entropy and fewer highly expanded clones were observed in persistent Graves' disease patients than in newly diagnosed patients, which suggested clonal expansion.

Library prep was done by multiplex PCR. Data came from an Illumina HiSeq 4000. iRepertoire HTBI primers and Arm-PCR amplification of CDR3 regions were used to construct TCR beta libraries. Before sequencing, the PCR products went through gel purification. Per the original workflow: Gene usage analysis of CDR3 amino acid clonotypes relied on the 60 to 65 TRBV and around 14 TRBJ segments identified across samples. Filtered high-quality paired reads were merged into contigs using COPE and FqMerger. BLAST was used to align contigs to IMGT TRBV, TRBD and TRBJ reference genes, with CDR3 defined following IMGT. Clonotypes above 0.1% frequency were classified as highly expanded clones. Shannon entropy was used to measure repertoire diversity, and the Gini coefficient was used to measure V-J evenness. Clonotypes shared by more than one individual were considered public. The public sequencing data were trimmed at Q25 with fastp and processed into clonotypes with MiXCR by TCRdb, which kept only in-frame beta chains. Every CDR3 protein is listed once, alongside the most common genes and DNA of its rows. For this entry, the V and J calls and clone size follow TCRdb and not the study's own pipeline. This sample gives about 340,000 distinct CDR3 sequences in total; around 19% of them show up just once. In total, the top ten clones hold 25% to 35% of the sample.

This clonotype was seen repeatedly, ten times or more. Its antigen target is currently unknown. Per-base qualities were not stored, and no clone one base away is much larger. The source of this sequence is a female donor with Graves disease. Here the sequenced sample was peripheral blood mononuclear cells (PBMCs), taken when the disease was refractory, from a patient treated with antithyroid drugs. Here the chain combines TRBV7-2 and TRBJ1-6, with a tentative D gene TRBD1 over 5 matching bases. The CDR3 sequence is CASSQRDLYSPLHF. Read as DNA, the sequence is TGTGCCAGCAGCCAAAGGGACCTGTATTCACCCCTCCACTTT. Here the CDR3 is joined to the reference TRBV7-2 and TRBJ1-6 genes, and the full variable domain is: GAGVSQSPSNKVTEKGKDVELRCDPISGHTALYWYRQSLGQGLEFLIYFQGNSAPDKSGLPSDRFSAERTGGSVSTLTIQRTQQEDSAVYLCASSQRDLYSPLHFGNGTRLTVT.